The rows below give T cell receptor beta chains drawn from one sample of a study of T cell repertoires in cytomegalovirus infection. TCRdb itself ran the reads through MiXCR, one entry per CDR3 protein. The sample shows 300,000 to 450,000 distinct CDR3 sequences, 15% to 20% of them seen only once. Material: PBMCs. Every receptor here comes from a human donor in good health (CMV status not recorded). Some clones in this sample may be carry-over from other donors' samples. CDR3s include the opening cysteine and the closing phenylalanine or tryptophan. Each record gives: V gene, clone size, D gene, J gene, CDR3 protein, CDR3 DNA. The D gene is left open where the match is weak. The size field is filled for only some rows; it gives once, few, many or a size class.

TRBV4-3,few,TRBD2,TRBJ2-5,CASSQVLVGLAGRETQYF,TGCGCCAGCAGCCAGGTCCTAGTGGGACTAGCGGGAAGGGAGACCCAGTACTTC
TRBV28,.,TRBD1,TRBJ2-3,CASRTGGPSTDTQYF,TGTGCCAGCAGAACAGGGGGTCCGAGCACAGATACGCAGTATTTT
TRBV7-2,many,TRBD2,TRBJ2-3,CASSLGASGSGGDTQYF,TGTGCCAGCAGCTTAGGCGCTAGCGGGAGCGGCGGAGATACGCAGTATTTT
TRBV4-1,few,TRBD1,TRBJ1-1,CASSQGKGQMNTEAFF,TGCGCCAGCAGCCAAGGCAAGGGACAGATGAACACTGAAGCTTTCTTT
TRBV7-6,many,TRBD2,TRBJ2-1,CASSIAPLAAYNEQFF,TGTGCCAGCAGCATAGCCCCGCTAGCGGCTTACAATGAGCAGTTCTTC
TRBV28,.,.,TRBJ2-5,CASSPSGAEETQYF,TGTGCCAGCAGTCCCTCCGGCGCCGAAGAGACCCAGTACTTC
TRBV7-2,many,TRBD2,TRBJ2-1,CASSLRPLISGVNNEQFF,TGTGCCAGCAGCTTAAGGCCCCTAATTAGCGGGGTAAACAATGAGCAGTTCTTC
TRBV6-2/TRBV6-3,few,TRBD2,TRBJ2-5,CASSDPGLTYQETQYF,TGTGCCAGCAGCGACCCGGGACTAACGTACCAAGAGACCCAGTACTTC
TRBV12-3/TRBV12-4,.,.,TRBJ1-1,CASSPSEGDTEAFF,TGTGCCAGCAGCCCGTCCGAGGGGGACACTGAAGCTTTCTTT
TRBV19,.,.,TRBJ2-5,CASSIVGESQETQYF,TGTGCCAGTAGTATAGTAGGAGAATCGCAAGAGACCCAGTACTTC
TRBV27,.,.,TRBJ1-1,CASSLSPLGDTEAFF,TGTGCCAGCAGTTTATCGCCGCTCGGGGACACTGAAGCTTTCTTT
TRBV7-9,.,.,TRBJ2-5,CASSSPGTTLQETQYF,TGTGCCAGCAGCTCCCCCGGGACAACCCTCCAAGAGACCCAGTACTTC
TRBV29-1,many,.,TRBJ1-3,CSVGVGSGNTIYF,TGCAGCGTTGGTGTCGGCTCTGGAAACACCATATATTTT
TRBV7-9,many,TRBD2,TRBJ2-3,CASSSGLAGGPGDTQYF,TGTGCCAGCAGCTCGGGACTAGCGGGAGGGCCAGGGGATACGCAGTATTTT
TRBV24-1,.,.,TRBJ2-2,CATSDPGVGTGELFF,TGTGCCACCAGTGATCCCGGGGTCGGGACCGGGGAGCTGTTTTTT
TRBV7-2,many,.,TRBJ2-3,CASSPGGLPDTQYF,TGTGCCAGCAGCCCGGGCGGGCTGCCAGATACGCAGTATTTT
TRBV7-6,many,.,TRBJ1-1,CASSQRGPGLITEAFF,TGTGCCAGCAGCCAGCGGGGTCCGGGGCTGATAACTGAAGCTTTCTTT
TRBV6-5,.,.,TRBJ2-7,CASRVEGGSSVQYF,TGTGCCAGCAGAGTAGAGGGGGGGAGTTCTGTGCAGTACTTC
TRBV5-1,.,TRBD1,TRBJ2-1,CASSPQGADRELSEQFF,TGCGCCAGCAGCCCCCAGGGGGCGGACAGGGAACTAAGTGAGCAGTTCTTC
TRBV12-5,.,.,TRBJ2-3,CASGLEGPRNTQYF,TGTGCTAGTGGCCTCGAAGGACCCCGTAATACGCAGTATTTT
TRBV7-6,many,TRBD2,TRBJ2-3,CASSGGLAGGEDTQYF,TGTGCCAGCAGCGGGGGACTAGCGGGAGGAGAAGATACGCAGTATTTT
TRBV5-4,.,.,TRBJ1-1,CASSLARVGTEAFF,TGTGCCAGCAGCTTGGCACGGGTGGGCACTGAAGCTTTCTTT
TRBV7-8,few,.,TRBJ2-5,CASSLETSNFETQYF,TGTGCCAGCAGCTTAGAGACTAGTAATTTTGAGACCCAGTACTTC
TRBV3-1,.,TRBD1,TRBJ2-1,CASSRGTGRNEQFF,TGTGCCAGCAGCCGCGGGACAGGGCGCAATGAGCAGTTCTTC
TRBV7-6,many,.,TRBJ2-5,CASSFPMETQYF,TGTGCCAGCAGCTTTCCGATGGAGACCCAGTACTTC
TRBV20-1,.,.,TRBJ1-5,CSAMEGPNQPQHF,TGCAGTGCTATGGAGGGACCCAATCAGCCCCAGCATTTT
TRBV12-3/TRBV12-4,few,TRBD1,TRBJ2-7,CASSRDRNEQYF,TGTGCCAGCAGTCGGGACAGGAACGAGCAGTACTTC
TRBV20-1,.,.,TRBJ2-3,CSARGTNTDTQYF,TGCAGTGCCAGAGGTACAAACACAGATACGCAGTATTTT
TRBV2,.,TRBD2,TRBJ2-5,CASSWGEGLAGLETQYF,TGTGCCAGCAGTTGGGGGGAGGGACTAGCGGGATTGGAGACCCAGTACTTC
TRBV24-1,.,.,TRBJ2-1,CATSDWGGRTGEQFF,TGTGCCACCAGTGATTGGGGGGGCAGGACGGGCGAGCAGTTCTTC
TRBV4-3,.,.,TRBJ1-1,CASSQDRGLGTEAFF,TGCGCCAGCAGCCAAGATCGAGGGTTAGGCACTGAAGCTTTCTTT
TRBV14,many,.,TRBJ1-2,CASSAGQIYGYTF,TGTGCCAGCAGCGCCGGACAGATCTATGGCTACACCTTC
TRBV27,once,TRBD2,TRBJ2-1,CATGGSGPLNEQFF,TGTGCCACCGGGGGGTCTGGCCCCCTCAATGAGCAGTTCTTC
TRBV7-2,many,.,TRBJ1-1,CASSSRGTITEAFF,TGTGCCAGCAGCTCGCGCGGGACGATCACTGAAGCTTTCTTT
TRBV7-2,many,TRBD1,TRBJ2-7,CASSSWDRGNYEQYF,TGTGCCAGCAGCTCCTGGGACAGGGGAAACTACGAGCAGTACTTC
TRBV12-3/TRBV12-4,many,.,TRBJ1-4,CASSFSGVEKLFF,TGTGCCAGCAGTTTTTCAGGGGTTGAAAAACTGTTTTTT
TRBV7-6,many,.,TRBJ2-5,CASSYGEETQYF,TGTGCCAGCAGCTACGGGGAAGAGACCCAGTACTTC
TRBV12-3/TRBV12-4,many,TRBD2,TRBJ2-7,CASSPSGALSYEQYF,TGTGCCAGCAGCCCTAGCGGGGCCCTCTCCTACGAGCAGTACTTC
TRBV7-2,many,.,TRBJ1-1,CASRRGPLETEAFF,TGTGCCAGCAGACGGGGCCCGCTGGAGACTGAAGCTTTCTTT
TRBV7-2,many,.,TRBJ1-1,CASSTSGTQAFF,TGTGCCAGCAGCACGTCCGGGACGCAAGCTTTCTTT
TRBV20-1,few,TRBD1,TRBJ2-1,CSADRASYNEQFF,TGCAGTGCGGACAGGGCCTCCTACAATGAGCAGTTCTTC
TRBV12-3/TRBV12-4,.,.,TRBJ2-4,CASSLPGANIQYF,TGTGCCAGCAGTTTACCCGGCGCAAACATTCAGTACTTC
TRBV18,once,.,TRBJ1-5,CASSPPGGSNQPQHF,TGTGCCAGCTCACCACCGGGGGGGAGCAATCAGCCCCAGCATTTT
TRBV7-9,.,TRBD2,TRBJ2-3,CASSLALAGSTDTQYF,TGTGCCAGCAGCCTAGCGCTAGCGGGAAGCACAGATACGCAGTATTTT
TRBV30,.,TRBD1,TRBJ1-2,CAWTQTGSNYGYTF,TGTGCCTGGACCCAGACAGGGAGTAACTATGGCTACACCTTC
TRBV29-1,.,.,TRBJ1-2,CSVARAATNYGYTF,TGCAGCGTCGCGAGGGCAGCCACTAACTATGGCTACACCTTC
TRBV27,.,TRBD2,TRBJ2-1,CASSFLAGGRSRAEQFF,TGTGCCAGCAGTTTCCTAGCGGGAGGGCGGTCAAGGGCTGAGCAGTTCTTC
TRBV7-9,.,.,TRBJ2-7,CASSSIGSQGPEYF,TGTGCCAGCAGCTCTATAGGCTCACAGGGCCCTGAGTACTTC
TRBV4-3,.,TRBD1,TRBJ2-7,CASSQGLQGDYEQYF,TGCGCCAGCAGCCAAGGTCTCCAGGGGGACTACGAGCAGTACTTC
TRBV29-1,few,.,TRBJ1-1,CSVDSYTEAFF,TGCAGCGTTGACTCGTACACTGAAGCTTTCTTT
TRBV20-1,few,TRBD1,TRBJ1-5,CSARTGSSNQPQHF,TGCAGTGCTAGGACAGGGTCTAGCAATCAGCCCCAGCATTTT
TRBV4-1,few,.,TRBJ2-1,CASSQSTSSYNEQFF,TGCGCCAGCAGCCAAAGTACTAGCTCCTACAATGAGCAGTTCTTC